This paragraph reports one T cell receptor (beta chain). Its antigen is not identified. This specimen comes from a study of CD8 T cells in Susac syndrome. Study outcomes and limitations: Regarding the TCR sequencing and HLA analysis, the study admitted that a relatively small number of individuals were involved.

RNA totalling roughly 0.45 to 1 ug underwent reverse transcription with random hexamers. The authors amplified TCR beta CDR3 across 54 Vbeta and 13 Jbeta using immunoSEQ multiplex PCR. A single record per CDR3 protein comes from TCRdb applying MiXCR to the immunoSEQ multiplex PCR reads. Seen here are approximately 210,000 distinct CDR3 sequences, approximately 95% observed once, and the top ten hold 0.08% to 0.095%. Trimming cost V 1 base and J 8 bases, with 11 bases left between them. Per germline, CDR1 SEHNR and CDR2 FQNEAQ (reference sequence). This CDR3 spans 13 amino acids. CD8+ and CD4+ blood T cells underwent TCR beta sequencing. Negative magnetic isolation gave CD8+ and CD4+ cells; FACS enriched CD8+ TEMRA.

This TCR was sampled from a human donor with multiple sclerosis. The material sequenced was CD4+ T cells from PBMCs. The chain carries TRBV7-9 and TRBJ1-2; D is possibly TRBD1 (5 bases). This chain's CDR3 is CASSLGGTGGYTF. The CDR3 DNA sequence: TGTGCCAGCAGCTTAGGGGGGACGGGAGGCTACACCTTC.